What follows are 29 T cell receptor beta chains derived from one specimen sequenced in a study of T cell repertoires in cytomegalovirus infection. For these receptors, no antigen is known. TCRdb itself ran the reads through MiXCR, one entry per CDR3 protein. The sample holds some 120,000 distinct CDR3 sequences; roughly a third are singletons and the top ten take roughly three fifths. The sequenced sample was CD8+ T cells from cultured PBMCs, obtained from culture after CMV antigen stimulation. The source is a human donor in good health (CMV status not recorded). Some clones in this sample may be carry-over from other donors' samples.

The V gene is TRBV4-2, the J gene TRBJ2-1; D remains ambiguous. There are 18 residues in the CDR3. Germline V lookup: CDR1 LGHNA, CDR2 YNFKEQ. V was trimmed by 0 bases and J by 0 bases, leaving 15 bases between them. The chain's CDR3 is CASSQELIMASSYNEQFF. The CDR3 nucleotides read TGTGCCAGCAGCCAAGAGTTAATCATGGCAAGCTCCTACAATGAGCAGTTCTTC.

V gene TRBV25-1 combines with J gene TRBJ2-1; D may be TRBD1 (6 bases). Trimming took off 2 bases at V and 0 bases at J, with 8 bases between the two ends. Germline V gives CDR1 MGHDK, CDR2 SYGVNS. The CDR3 sequence is 15 residues long. CDR3 sequence: CASSERTDSYNEQFF. The CDR3 DNA reads as TGTGCCAGCAGTGAAAGGACAGACTCCTACAATGAGCAGTTCTTC.

This clonotype turned up a few times. The chain joins TRBV2 to TRBJ1-1; weak D call: TRBD1 (6 bases). Per the germline V gene, CDR1 is SNHLY and CDR2 is FYNNEI. V lost 3 bases and J 7 bases, leaving 9 bases between the germline ends. This CDR3 comprises 12 residues. In DNA, the CDR3 is TGTGCCAGCAGTGACCACAGGGTTGAAGCTTTCTTT. Its protein is CASSDHRVEAFF.

This clonotype was picked up a small number of times. The rearrangement links TRBV19 to TRBJ2-1; 9 positions match TRBD2. The CDR3 has 15 residues. J lost 2 bases, V lost 4 bases, and 3 bases had no gene match. Germline lookup yields CDR1 LNHDA and CDR2 SQIVND (reference sequence). The CDR3 loop is CASSNERGAYNEQFF. DNA for the CDR3: TGTGCCAGTAGTAACGAGCGGGGGGCCTACAATGAGCAGTTCTTC.

The chain recombines TRBV9 with TRBJ2-7, with no clear D. The CDR3 runs to 15 residues. V gave up 1 base and J gave up 1 base, with 12 bases separating them. Germline CDR1 reads SGDLS; CDR2 reads YYNGEE. In DNA, the CDR3 is TGTGCCAGCAGCGTAACACCTGGGGATTCCTACGAGCAGTACTTC. Residues: CASSVTPGDSYEQYF.

This clonotype was found a few times. The rearrangement joins TRBV24-1 to TRBJ2-1; TRBD1 matches at 10 bases. The CDR3 is 16 residues long. CDR1 KGHDR and CDR2 SFDVKD come from the germline V gene. With V trimmed by 3 bases and J by 1 base, 2 bases remained unmatched. Here the CDR3 reads CATSDRTGGSYNEQFF. The DNA of the CDR3 is TGTGCCACCAGTGATCGGACAGGGGGGTCCTACAATGAGCAGTTCTTC.

This clonotype came up a few times. The chain combines TRBV6-2 or TRBV6-3 with TRBJ1-1, with unresolved D. This CDR3 comprises 19 residues. Per germline, CDR1 MNHEY and CDR2 SVGEGT. V lost 0 bases and J 1 base, leaving 21 bases between the germline ends. CDR3 bases: TGTGCCAGCAGTTACTCGATTTCGTTGGCGGTACCAAAGAACACTGAAGCTTTCTTT. It is translated as CASSYSISLAVPKNTEAFF.

This clonotype was seen many times. The chain combines TRBV7-8 with TRBJ1-4; D gene ambiguous. The V gene lost 1 base and the J gene lost 1 base, with 13 bases spanning the gap. The CDR3 totals 17 residues. Germline CDR1 and CDR2: SGHVS and FQNEAQ. The CDR3 nucleotides are TGTGCCAGCAGCTTAGAGCGCGTGGTGGGAACTAATGAAAAACTGTTTTTT. It specifies CASSLERVVGTNEKLFF.

The CDR3 DNA reads as TGTGCCAGCAGTCTGGGGGGGACCCCCTACAATGAGCAGTTCTTC. Its translation is CASSLGGTPYNEQFF. The rearrangement uses TRBV27 and TRBJ2-1; 7 positions match TRBD2. This CDR3 contains 15 residues. After removal of 5 bases from V and 2 bases from J, the junction contained 6 bases not matched to a gene. Germline CDR1 is MNHEY and CDR2 is SMNVEV (reference sequence).

This clonotype was found a few times. The rearrangement joins TRBV5-6 to TRBJ2-7; D is uncertain. The CDR3 is made up of 12 amino acids. V lost 1 base and J 7 bases, leaving 9 bases between the germline ends. Germline values: CDR1 SGHDT, CDR2 YYEEEE. The CDR3 sequence: CASSLMGREQYF. The CDR3 DNA follows: TGTGCCAGCAGCTTGATGGGAAGAGAGCAGTACTTC.

This clonotype was counted only a few times. The rearrangement joins TRBV12-3 or TRBV12-4 to TRBJ1-1; D is ambiguous. Between the trimmed V and J ends, which lost 5 bases and 11 bases, there was a span of 18 bases. The CDR3 length is 13 residues. The CDR3 DNA reads as TGTGCCAGCAGTCACGCACTCCCTGCGGCGGCTTTCTTT. This gives the protein CASSHALPAAAFF.

This clonotype was counted a few times. J is TRBJ2-7 and V is TRBV29-1; 9 bases align to TRBD1. The CDR3 runs 14 residues. V trimming: 4 bases; J trimming: 0 bases; junction bases outside the gene matches: 4. The germline CDR1 and CDR2 sequences are SQVTM and ANQGSEA. CDR3 in DNA: TGCAGCGTTGTCGGACAGGGGAGCTCCTACGAGCAGTACTTC. Translation gives CSVVGQGSSYEQYF.

The V call is TRBV29-1, the J call TRBJ2-3; 9 nucleotides align to TRBD1. The CDR3 is made up of 14 amino acids. In germline, CDR1 is SQVTM, CDR2 ANQGSEA. J was trimmed by 2 bases and V by 7 bases; bases with no gene match: 7. CDR3 bases: TGCAGCGCAGCCGGGACAGGGAACACAGATACGCAGTATTTT. Residues: CSAAGTGNTDTQYF.

The count of this clonotype is one. The V call is TRBV20-1, the J call TRBJ1-1; D unclear. Germline CDR1 DFQATT, CDR2 SNEGSKA (reference sequence). The V and J ends lost 3 bases and 4 bases respectively, with 9 bases between them. CDR3 size: 12 residues. In DNA, the CDR3 is TGCAGTGCTAGGATAGGTACCACTGAAGCTTTCTTT. Residues: CSARIGTTEAFF.

V gene TRBV12-3 or TRBV12-4 combines with J gene TRBJ1-6, with a tentative D call TRBD1 (5 bases). V lost 3 bases, J lost 6 bases, and 12 bases lay in between. The CDR3 has 15 residues. The CDR3 nucleotides are TGTGCCAGCAGTTTCTCCAGGGTCGGTAATTCACCCCTCCACTTT. Its protein is CASSFSRVGNSPLHF.

This clonotype came up many times. This chain connects TRBV7-9 to TRBJ2-5; 8 bases match TRBD1. Germline assignment: CDR1 SEHNR and CDR2 FQNEAQ (reference sequence). V shed 5 bases and J 4 bases; nucleotides not matched to a gene: 9. The CDR3 contains 15 residues. In DNA, the CDR3 is TGTGCCAGCAGCCCTACGGACAGGGTCGGAGAGACCCAGTACTTC. This gives the protein CASSPTDRVGETQYF.

This chain links TRBV7-9 with TRBJ2-5, with 11 bases fitting TRBD2. CDR3 size: 16 residues. The J segment lost 5 bases and the V segment lost 5 bases, leaving 10 bases of the junction unmatched. CDR1 is SEHNR and CDR2 is FQNEAQ in the germline V gene (reference sequence). In DNA form, the CDR3 reads TGTGCCAGCAGCCCTAGCGGGGGGACCTCCGGGGAGACCCAGTACTTC. Protein sequence: CASSPSGGTSGETQYF.

This clonotype was counted ten times or more. The rearrangement joins TRBV4-1 to TRBJ1-1; D is possibly TRBD1 (5 bases). The CDR3 spans 14 residues. Trimming removed 4 bases at V and 0 bases at J, with 9 bases between. Germline V CDR1 and CDR2: MGHRA, YSYEKL. The CDR3 reads CASSLTAMNTEAFF. CDR3 sequence (DNA): TGCGCCAGCAGCCTGACAGCGATGAACACTGAAGCTTTCTTT.

The genes are TRBV12-3 or TRBV12-4 and TRBJ1-1; D unclear. V lost 4 bases, J lost 1 base, and 7 bases lay in between. CDR3 size: 13 residues. CDR3: CASSYGPNTEAFF. CDR3 bases: TGTGCCAGCAGTTACGGACCGAACACTGAAGCTTTCTTT.

This clonotype was seen at least ten times. The chain combines TRBV6-1 with TRBJ1-1; D remains ambiguous. In germline, CDR1 is MNHNS, CDR2 SASEGT. This CDR3 comprises 14 residues. The ends were cut back, 1 base at V and 4 bases at J, with 10 bases in the middle. The CDR3 is CASSEVGSGTEAFF. The CDR3 DNA reads as TGTGCCAGCAGTGAAGTAGGGTCGGGCACTGAAGCTTTCTTT.

The sample holds a few counts of this clonotype. DNA for the CDR3: TGCGCCAGCAGCCAAGATCGTCGGGCAGGGAGCACTGAAGCTTTCTTT. This gives the protein CASSQDRRAGSTEAFF. The genes are TRBV4-1 and TRBJ1-1; D may be TRBD1 (5 bases). CDR1 is MGHRA, CDR2 YSYEKL, per germline. This CDR3 spans 16 amino acids. V lost 0 bases to trimming and J lost 4 bases, with 15 bases between them.

The chain links TRBV6-1 to TRBJ2-7; D perhaps matches TRBD1 (5 bases). V was cut by 1 base and J by 2 bases, with 15 bases left in between. The CDR3 sequence is 16 residues long. The germline V gene encodes CDR1 MNHNS and CDR2 SASEGT. The CDR3 spells CASSEVWQGSTYEQYF. The CDR3 DNA follows: TGTGCCAGCAGTGAAGTCTGGCAGGGATCTACCTACGAGCAGTACTTC.

This clonotype was picked up many times. The chain couples TRBV7-2 to TRBJ2-7; TRBD2 might be the D (6 bases). CDR1 and CDR2 from the germline V gene are SGHTA and FQGNSA. The CDR3 contains 13 residues. The V and J ends lost 5 bases and 4 bases respectively, with 12 bases between them. The CDR3 sequence is CASSTSRGYEQYF. DNA for the CDR3: TGTGCCAGCAGCACCAGTCGGGGGTACGAGCAGTACTTC.

The V call is TRBV28, the J call TRBJ1-2, with unresolved D. Between the trimmed V and J ends, which lost 1 base and 7 bases, there was a span of 7 bases. The CDR3 totals 12 residues. Germline CDR1 is MDHEN and CDR2 is SYDVKM. This chain's CDR3 is CASSLLLGGYTF. CDR3 nucleotides: TGTGCCAGCAGTTTATTATTGGGTGGCTACACCTTC.

The table lists this clonotype with a few counts. The chain uses TRBV7-4 and TRBJ2-1; D might be TRBD1 or TRBD2, each matching 5 bases. CDR1 is SGHVT, CDR2 SQSDAQ, per germline. V was shortened by 5 bases and J by 2 bases, with 16 bases between the two germline ends. This CDR3 comprises 16 residues. The CDR3 DNA reads as TGTGCCAGCAGCCAAAAATCGGGACCCGCCTACAATGAGCAGTTCTTC. As protein: CASSQKSGPAYNEQFF.

The chain links TRBV27 to TRBJ1-1; D is uncertain. Trimming left V 5 bases short and J 6 bases short, with 16 bases between. The length of the CDR3 is 14 residues. Germline CDR1 MNHEY, CDR2 SMNVEV (reference sequence). This CDR3 is CASSPHPPEAEAFF. The CDR3 nucleotides read TGTGCCAGCAGTCCCCATCCTCCAGAGGCTGAAGCTTTCTTT.

This clonotype was counted at least ten times. CDR3 DNA: TGTGCCAGCAGCCAAGATGTGGGAGAGAGTGAAAAGCGGGCTTTCTTT. Protein product: CASSQDVGESEKRAFF. This chain connects TRBV4-2 to TRBJ1-1, with D unresolved. Germline CDR1 reads LGHNA; CDR2 reads YNFKEQ. V lost 0 bases to trimming and J lost 11 bases, with 22 bases between them. CDR3 length equals 16 residues.

The chain links TRBV28 to TRBJ1-1; weak D call: TRBD1 (6 bases). From germline, CDR1 is MDHEN and CDR2 SYDVKM. V gave up 6 bases and J gave up 4 bases, with 15 bases separating them. CDR3 length: 14 residues. The CDR3 bases are TGTGCCAGCAGCCCATGGGGGGCGGGCACTGAAGCTTTCTTT. Its translation: CASSPWGAGTEAFF.

The table lists this clonotype with a few counts. This sequence joins TRBV7-9 and TRBJ1-6, with D unclear. The germline V and J ends were trimmed by 7 bases and 4 bases, with 14 bases remaining between them. This CDR3 has 15 amino acids. Germline loops: CDR1 SEHNR, CDR2 FQNEAQ (reference sequence). The CDR3 loop is CASTGRETYNSPLHF. CDR3 sequence (DNA): TGTGCCAGCACCGGGAGAGAAACATATAATTCACCCCTCCACTTT.